The T cell receptor beta chain described here comes from a study of T cell changes during pregnancy in multiple sclerosis. The CDR3 contains 16 residues. V shed 4 bases and J 6 bases; nucleotides not matched to a gene: 11. Germline CDR1 and CDR2: SGHNT and YYREEE (reference sequence). This clone was detected only a few times. Sequenced by immunoSEQ multiplex PCR; TCRdb stores in-frame clones only, minus some. There are some 100,000 clones in the sample; around 90% occur only once, and about 3.4% lies in the top ten. The sample in question was peripheral blood, obtained in the second trimester of pregnancy. The TCR sequence derives from a female donor with multiple sclerosis, enrolled in a pregnancy study. The chain combines TRBV5-4 with TRBJ2-7, with 12 bases matching TRBD1. For the CDR3, the DNA is TGTGCCAGCAGCGTACCTAGTTCGGGACAGGGGGCCGAGCAGTACTTC. It codes for CASSVPSSGQGAEQYF.